Each of the 32 T cell receptor beta chains below was sequenced from the same sample in a study of blood T cell repertoires in COVID-19. Produced via immunoSEQ multiplex PCR; TCRdb's table is partial and in-frame only. The profile covers 650,000 to 800,000 clones, with just under 90% appearing a single time and approximately 0.3% taken by the ten largest. The source material was peripheral blood. The receptors come from a young woman with acute or convalescent COVID-19.

The chain is built from TRBV10-1 and TRBJ1-5, with D perhaps TRBD1 (6 bases). This CDR3 is built from 17 residues. Looked up from germline, CDR1 is WNHNN and CDR2 is SYGVQD (reference sequence). V lost 3 bases and J lost 6, with 21 bases in between. As DNA, the CDR3 is TGCGCCAGCAGTGAATGTACCCCAGGGGACATTCGTCAGCCCCAGCATTTT. This translates into CASSECTPGDIRQPQHF.

The chain couples TRBV6-5 to TRBJ2-7; 8 nucleotides line up with TRBD1. CDR1 MNHEY and CDR2 SVGAGI come from the germline V gene. The J segment lost 5 bases and the V segment lost 8 bases, leaving 11 bases of the junction unmatched. The CDR3 runs to 14 residues. The CDR3 DNA reads as TGTGCCAGCTCCGAAGTGGGACAGGACGACGAGCAGTACTTC. Translating gives CASSEVGQDDEQYF.

V and J are TRBV10-2 and TRBJ2-7; 7 bases are a match to TRBD2. The germline gives CDR1 WSHSY, CDR2 SAAADI. This CDR3 has 13 residues. V was clipped by 5 bases and J by 3 bases; unmatched bases: 4. CDR3 nucleotides: TGCGCCAGCAGTTCTAGCGGTCGCTACGAGCAGTACTTC. This codes for CASSSSGRYEQYF.

The rearrangement links TRBV12-3 or TRBV12-4 to TRBJ2-7, with D possibly matching TRBD1 (6 bases). This CDR3 has 12 amino acids. The V gene lost 4 bases and the J gene lost 6 bases, with 10 bases spanning the gap. CDR3 coding DNA: TGTGCCAGCAGTTGGGGCAGGGGCGAGCAGTACTTC. It codes for CASSWGRGEQYF.

This clone was found once. The J gene is TRBJ2-5, the V gene TRBV9, with 8 bases identical to TRBD2. CDR1 SGDLS and CDR2 YYNGEE come from the germline V gene. The CDR3 has 16 amino acids. V shed 0 bases and J 2 bases; nucleotides not matched to a gene: 6. CDR3 in amino acids: CASSVGSAGVQETQYF. The CDR3 region has the DNA TGTGCCAGCAGCGTAGGATCAGCGGGGGTACAAGAGACCCAGTACTTC. The full variable domain, its missing parts supplied by reference TRBV9 and TRBJ2-5, is DSGVTQTPKHLITATGQRVTLRCSPRSGDLSVYWYQQSLDQGLQFLIQYYNGEERAKGNILERFSAQQFPDLHSELNLSSLELGDSALYFCASSVGSAGVQETQYFGPGTRLLVL.

V usage is TRBV4-3 and J usage is TRBJ2-1; D remains ambiguous. Trimming removed 0 bases at V and 3 bases at J, with 3 bases between. This CDR3 has 13 amino acids. Germline V gene lookup returns CDR1 LGHNA and CDR2 YSLEER. This CDR3 reads CASSQDSYNEQFF. The DNA for the CDR3 is TGCGCCAGCAGCCAAGATAGCTACAATGAGCAGTTCTTC.

J is TRBJ1-1 and V is TRBV12-5, with a weak D call TRBD1 (5 bases). CDR1 is LGHNT, CDR2 FRNRAP, per germline. The CDR3 consists of 15 residues. Deletions cut 7 bases from V and 2 bases from J, with 17 bases between. For the CDR3, the DNA is TGTGCTAGTGACCGTCCAGGGTACTACAACACTGAAGCTTTCTTT. Amino acid sequence: CASDRPGYYNTEAFF.

The rearrangement uses TRBV7-3 and TRBJ2-1; 7 bases agree with TRBD1. Germline V lookup: CDR1 SGHTA, CDR2 FQGTGA. CDR3 length: 12 amino acids. J lost 7 bases, V lost 4 bases, and 1 base had no gene match. The CDR3 bases are TGTGCCAGCAGCTCCAGGGGGAATGAGCAGTTCTTC. This codes for CASSSRGNEQFF.

The rearrangement joins TRBV2 to TRBJ1-1, with 8 bases that match TRBD1. The V segment lost 6 bases and the J segment 10 bases; nucleotides outside the gene matches: 4. Looked up from germline, CDR1 is SNHLY and CDR2 is FYNNEI. The CDR3 covers 11 residues. The CDR3 DNA reads TGTGCCAGCAGAGGTACAGGGGGAGCTTTCTTT. Its translation is CASRGTGGAFF.

The V call is TRBV12-3 or TRBV12-4, the J call TRBJ2-1; the D gene is possibly TRBD2 (6 bases). CDR3 length equals 13 residues. V lost 5 bases and J 8 bases, leaving 13 bases between the germline ends. In DNA, the CDR3 is TGTGCCAGCAGTCAAGGTGGAGGGTATGAGCAGTTCTTC. Amino acids: CASSQGGGYEQFF.

This clone appeared once. This chain connects TRBV19 to TRBJ1-1; 9 nucleotides agree with TRBD1. J gave up 1 base and V 5 bases, and 5 bases lay outside the gene matches. The V gene's germline CDR1 is LNHDA and CDR2 SQIVND (reference sequence). This CDR3 is built from 15 residues. As DNA, the CDR3 is TGTGCCAGTAGTTGGGGGACAGGGACGAACACTGAAGCTTTCTTT. Its protein product is CASSWGTGTNTEAFF.

The J gene is TRBJ2-1, the V gene TRBV27, with 13 bases fitting TRBD2. V was clipped by 6 bases and J by 4 bases; unmatched bases: 9. The CDR3 has 17 amino acids. Germline-derived CDR1 and CDR2 are MNHEY and SMNVEV (reference sequence). Here the CDR3 DNA reads TGTGCCAGCAGCCGCCGGACTAGCGGGGGCCTATACAATGAGCAGTTCTTC. Amino acid sequence: CASSRRTSGGLYNEQFF.

J is TRBJ2-5 and V is TRBV4-1; D might be TRBD1 (6 bases). This CDR3 region has 14 residues. The ends were cut back, 2 bases at V and 1 base at J, with 8 bases in the middle. CDR1 is MGHRA, CDR2 YSYEKL, per germline. This chain's CDR3 is CASSQLDSQETQYF. The CDR3 DNA reads as TGCGCCAGCAGCCAACTGGACAGCCAAGAGACCCAGTACTTC.

This clone was found once. V gene TRBV7-2 combines with J gene TRBJ1-1; D unresolved. Germline CDR1 and CDR2: SGHTA and FQGNSA. The ends were cut back, 3 bases at V and 1 base at J, with 6 bases in the middle. The CDR3 extends over 13 amino acids. The CDR3, as DNA: TGTGCCAGCAGCTTCTCGAGGAACACTGAAGCTTTCTTT. Encoded protein: CASSFSRNTEAFF.

The chain combines TRBV7-6 with TRBJ1-3; perhaps TRBD1 as D (6 bases). Germline loops: CDR1 SGHVS, CDR2 FNYEAQ. V dropped 5 bases and J dropped 4 bases, with 21 bases sitting between them. The CDR3 is 17 amino acids. The CDR3 coding sequence is TGTGCCAGCAGCCTAGTGACAGGCCTAAACTGGGGAAACACCATATATTTT. As protein: CASSLVTGLNWGNTIYF.

This chain links TRBV4-2 with TRBJ1-6; unclear D gene. The V gene's germline CDR1 is LGHNA and CDR2 YNFKEQ. Trimming left V 0 bases short and J 0 bases short, with 6 bases between. CDR3 length equals 16 residues. DNA for the CDR3: TGTGCCAGCAGCCAAGAGCCGGGCTCCTATAATTCACCCCTCCACTTT. The encoded protein is CASSQEPGSYNSPLHF.

The rearrangement links TRBV15 to TRBJ1-5, with D tentatively TRBD1 (6 bases). Germline CDR1 is LNHNV and CDR2 is YYDKDF (reference sequence). The V end lost 3 bases, the J end lost 4 bases, and 16 bases lay between the germline ends. There are 16 residues in the CDR3. The CDR3 sequence: CATSRRGAFLNQPQHF. The CDR3 coding sequence is TGTGCCACCAGCAGGCGGGGGGCCTTTCTAAATCAGCCCCAGCATTTT.

The CDR3 DNA sequence: TGTGCTTCCGGGACAGGGGGTTTTCGACAGCCCCAGCATTTT. Residues: CASGTGGFRQPQHF. The rearrangement joins TRBV7-2 to TRBJ1-5; 11 bases are a match to TRBD1. Germline values: CDR1 SGHTA, CDR2 FQGNSA. This CDR3 has 14 amino acids.

This chain connects TRBV21-1 to TRBJ2-5; the tabulated D call, TRBD1, remains unverified against the DNA. TRBV21-1 is a known pseudogene. This CDR3 is 13 amino acids long. The CDR3 loop reads CASRSDRQETQYF. CDR3 DNA: TGTGCCAGCAGGTCGGACAGACAAGAGACCCAGTACTTC.

The chain employs TRBV24-1 and TRBJ1-1, with D hard to call. The CDR3 loop spans 15 amino acids. Germline CDR1 is KGHDR and CDR2 is SFDVKD. V lost 4 bases, J lost 3 bases, and 14 bases lay in between. The CDR3 DNA follows: TGTGCCACCAGTGAGTCGACAAGAAGTGACACTGAAGCTTTCTTT. This codes for CATSESTRSDTEAFF.

This chain joins TRBV27 and TRBJ2-7; tentatively, D is TRBD2 (6 bases). The CDR3 has 16 amino acids. Germline loops: CDR1 MNHEY, CDR2 SMNVEV (reference sequence). Trimming removed 6 bases at V and 2 bases at J, with 20 bases between. CDR3 amino acids: CASSKNPGTPTYEQYF. DNA for the CDR3: TGTGCCAGCAGCAAAAACCCCGGGACTCCTACCTACGAGCAGTACTTC.

The V call is TRBV4-2, the J call TRBJ2-7, with 9 nucleotides matching TRBD2. V shed 4 bases, J shed 6 bases, and the junction held 4 bases outside the gene matches. Germline V gene lookup returns CDR1 LGHNA and CDR2 YNFKEQ. The CDR3 spans 13 residues. DNA for the CDR3: TGTGCCAGCAGCCGATCTAGCGGGGCCGAGCAGTACTTC. Protein product: CASSRSSGAEQYF.

This clone has a single count. Other DNA sequences in this sample translate to the same CDR3. The chain joins TRBV9 to TRBJ1-2; D is possibly TRBD1 (5 bases). V dropped 2 bases and J dropped 2 bases, with 7 bases sitting between them. The CDR3 is made up of 13 amino acids. Germline values: CDR1 SGDLS, CDR2 YYNGEE. CDR3 bases: TGTGCCAGCAGCGTGGGGCAAAACTATGGCTACACCTTC. Its protein is CASSVGQNYGYTF.

The CDR3 nucleotides are TGTGCCAGCACCCGGGAGTTCAATCAGCCCCAGCATTTT. It specifies CASTREFNQPQHF. The chain recombines TRBV12-3 or TRBV12-4 with TRBJ1-5, with D uncertain. With 7 bases removed from V and 3 bases from J, the gap between germline ends came to 10 bases. CDR3 length: 13 amino acids.

The V and J genes are TRBV10-2 and TRBJ2-7; 7 nucleotides line up with TRBD2. Per germline, CDR1 WSHSY and CDR2 SAAADI. This CDR3 is 11 amino acids long. The V gene end was trimmed by 7 bases and the J gene end by 7 bases; junction bases not matched to a gene: 4. CDR3 nucleotide sequence: TGCGCCAGCAAGGGAGCGGGGGAGCAGTACTTC. Encoded protein: CASKGAGEQYF.

A few counts support this clone. The chain carries TRBV2 and TRBJ1-1; 8 bases agree with TRBD1. The CDR3 has 12 amino acids. The germline gives CDR1 SNHLY, CDR2 FYNNEI. Germline trimming cut 5 bases from V and 10 bases from J; bases unmatched to any gene: 6. The CDR3 loop is CASSPRQGRAFF. The CDR3 coding sequence is TGTGCCAGCAGTCCCCGACAGGGGCGAGCTTTCTTT.

The genes are TRBV12-3 or TRBV12-4 and TRBJ1-2; D is ambiguous. V was clipped by 6 bases and J by 4 bases, with 12 bases between them. The CDR3 sequence is 13 residues long. CDR3 nucleotides: TGTGCCAGCAGCTTTACACCCCGCTATGGCTACACCTTC. The encoded protein is CASSFTPRYGYTF.

The V call is TRBV5-1, the J call TRBJ1-5, with D maybe TRBD1 (5 bases). Trimming took 3 bases from V and 5 from J, leaving 9 bases between them. Germline values: CDR1 SGHRS, CDR2 YFSETQ. This CDR3 is built from 13 residues. Here the CDR3 DNA reads TGCGCCAGCAGCTGGATAGGGGATCAGCCCCAGCATTTT. Translation: CASSWIGDQPQHF.

The rearrangement links TRBV3-1 (or the pseudogene TRBV3-2) to TRBJ2-7; the match to TRBD1 covers 10 bases. The V and J ends lost 5 bases and 2 bases, in that order; junction bases with no gene match: 9. Per the germline V gene, CDR1 is LGHDT and CDR2 is YNNKEL (reference sequence). The CDR3 has 16 amino acids. The chain's CDR3 is CASSRTGGPRAYEQYF. The CDR3, as DNA: TGTGCCAGCAGCAGGACAGGGGGTCCACGGGCCTACGAGCAGTACTTC.

This chain uses TRBV4-1 with TRBJ2-1; TRBD1 might be the D (7 bases). The V gene's germline CDR1 is MGHRA and CDR2 YSYEKL. The CDR3 sequence is 17 residues long. V was shortened by 3 bases and J by 6 bases, with 21 bases between the two germline ends. CDR3 sequence: CASSHPRGAPYGNEQFF. The DNA of the CDR3 is TGCGCCAGCAGCCACCCCAGGGGGGCTCCCTACGGCAATGAGCAGTTCTTC.

This chain links TRBV9 with TRBJ2-7, with 10 bases identical to TRBD2. CDR1 and CDR2 from the germline V gene are SGDLS and YYNGEE. This CDR3 is built from 15 residues. V lost 3 bases to trimming and J lost 0 bases; unmatched junction nucleotides: 3. The CDR3 bases are TGTGCCAGCAGCGCTAGCGGGGGAGACTCCTACGAGCAGTACTTC. It encodes CASSASGGDSYEQYF.

This clone occurred once. The chain combines TRBV29-1 with TRBJ1-1; the D is unclear. From germline, CDR1 is SQVTM and CDR2 ANQGSEA. This CDR3 has 13 residues. Trimming left V 3 bases short and J 4 bases short, with 12 bases between. Written as DNA, the CDR3 is TGCAGCGTTGATCTAGGCAAACTCACTGAAGCTTTCTTT. It yields the protein CSVDLGKLTEAFF.